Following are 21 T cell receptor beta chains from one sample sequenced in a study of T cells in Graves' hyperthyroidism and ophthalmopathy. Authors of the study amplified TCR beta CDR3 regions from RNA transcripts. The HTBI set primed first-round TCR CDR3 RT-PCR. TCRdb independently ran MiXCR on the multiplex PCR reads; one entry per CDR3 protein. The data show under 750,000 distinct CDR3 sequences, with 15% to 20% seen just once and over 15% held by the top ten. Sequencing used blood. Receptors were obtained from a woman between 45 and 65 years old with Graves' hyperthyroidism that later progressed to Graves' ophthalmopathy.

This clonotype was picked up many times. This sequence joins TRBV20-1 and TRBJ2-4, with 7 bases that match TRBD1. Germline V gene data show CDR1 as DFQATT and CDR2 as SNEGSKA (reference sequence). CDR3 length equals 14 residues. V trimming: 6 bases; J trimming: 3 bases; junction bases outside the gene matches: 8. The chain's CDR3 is CSAISTGFKNIQYF. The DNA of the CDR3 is TGCAGTGCAATTTCGACAGGGTTCAAAAACATTCAGTACTTC.

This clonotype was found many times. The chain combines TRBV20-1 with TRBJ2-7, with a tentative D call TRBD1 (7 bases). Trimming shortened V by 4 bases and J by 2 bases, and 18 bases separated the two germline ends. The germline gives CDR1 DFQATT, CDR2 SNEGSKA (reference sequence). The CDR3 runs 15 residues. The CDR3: CSANPPAGGTYEQYF. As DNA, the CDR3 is TGCAGTGCTAACCCCCCGGCAGGGGGGACCTACGAGCAGTACTTC.

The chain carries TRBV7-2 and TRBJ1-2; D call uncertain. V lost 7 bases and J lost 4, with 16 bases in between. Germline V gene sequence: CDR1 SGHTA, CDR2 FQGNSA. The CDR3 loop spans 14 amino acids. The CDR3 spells CASNPGGEIYGYTF. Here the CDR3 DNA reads TGTGCCAGCAACCCAGGCGGGGAAATCTATGGCTACACCTTC.

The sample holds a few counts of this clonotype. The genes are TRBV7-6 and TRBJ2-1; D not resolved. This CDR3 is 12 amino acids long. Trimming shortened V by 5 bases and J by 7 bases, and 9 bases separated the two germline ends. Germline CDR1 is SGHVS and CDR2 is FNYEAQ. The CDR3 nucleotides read TGTGCCAGCAGCCTGACAAGTAATGAGCAGTTCTTC. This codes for CASSLTSNEQFF.

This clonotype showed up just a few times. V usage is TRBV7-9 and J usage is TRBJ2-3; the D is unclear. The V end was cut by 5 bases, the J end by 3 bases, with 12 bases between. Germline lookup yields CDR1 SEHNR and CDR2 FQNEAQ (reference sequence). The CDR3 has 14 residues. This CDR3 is CASSRTDETDTQYF. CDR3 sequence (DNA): TGTGCCAGCAGCCGGACCGACGAGACAGATACGCAGTATTTT.

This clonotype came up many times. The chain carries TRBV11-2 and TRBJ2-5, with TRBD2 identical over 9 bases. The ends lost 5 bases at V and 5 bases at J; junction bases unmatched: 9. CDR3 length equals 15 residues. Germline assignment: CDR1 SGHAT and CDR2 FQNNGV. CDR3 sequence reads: CASSGPSGDGETQYF. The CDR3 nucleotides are TGTGCCAGCAGCGGACCTAGCGGGGACGGGGAGACCCAGTACTTC. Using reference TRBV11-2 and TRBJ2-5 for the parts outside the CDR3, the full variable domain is EAGVAQSPRYKIIEKRQSVAFWCNPISGHATLYWYQQILGQGPKLLIQFQNNGVVDDSQLPKDRFSAERLKGVDSTLKIQPAKLEDSAVYLCASSGPSGDGETQYFGPGTRLLVL.

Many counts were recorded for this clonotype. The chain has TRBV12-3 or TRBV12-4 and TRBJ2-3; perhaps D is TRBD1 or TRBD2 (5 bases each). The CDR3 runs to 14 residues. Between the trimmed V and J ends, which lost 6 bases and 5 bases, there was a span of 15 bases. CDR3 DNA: TGTGCCAGCAGGGGGACGGTGGAGAGAGATACGCAGTATTTT. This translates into CASRGTVERDTQYF.

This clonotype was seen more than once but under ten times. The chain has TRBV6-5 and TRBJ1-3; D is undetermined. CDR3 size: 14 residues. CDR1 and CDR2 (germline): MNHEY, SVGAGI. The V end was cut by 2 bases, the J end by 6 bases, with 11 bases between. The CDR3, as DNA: TGTGCCAGCAGTTACGGGGAGGTGGCAAACACCATATATTTT. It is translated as CASSYGEVANTIYF.

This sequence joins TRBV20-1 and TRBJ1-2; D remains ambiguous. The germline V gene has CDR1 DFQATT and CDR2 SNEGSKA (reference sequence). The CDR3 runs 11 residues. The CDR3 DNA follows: TGCGCCCGACCGTTAGACTATGGCTACACCTTC. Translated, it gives CARPLDYGYTF.

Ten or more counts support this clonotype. The CDR3 sequence: CASERDRGTYEQYF. The CDR3 region has the DNA TGTGCCAGCGAAAGGGACAGGGGGACCTACGAGCAGTACTTC. The V and J genes are TRBV30 and TRBJ2-7; 11 nucleotides match TRBD1. Germline V lookup: CDR1 GTSNPN, CDR2 SVGIG (reference sequence). The length of the CDR3 is 14 residues. Trimming cost V 8 bases and J 2 bases; bases outside gene matches: 8. The complete variable domain, with remaining parts taken from reference TRBV30 and TRBJ2-7, reads SQTIHQWPATLVQPVGSPLSLECTVEGTSNPNLYWYRQAAGRGLQLLFYSVGIGQISSEVPQNLSASRPQDRQFILSSKKLLLSDSGFYLCASERDRGTYEQYFGPGTRLTVT.

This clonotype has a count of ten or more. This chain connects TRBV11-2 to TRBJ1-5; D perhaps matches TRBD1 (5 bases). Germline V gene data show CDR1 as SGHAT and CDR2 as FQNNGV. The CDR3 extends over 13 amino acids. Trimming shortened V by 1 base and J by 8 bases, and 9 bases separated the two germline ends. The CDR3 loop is CASSLARAEPQHF. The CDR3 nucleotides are TGTGCCAGCAGCTTAGCCAGGGCTGAGCCCCAGCATTTT.

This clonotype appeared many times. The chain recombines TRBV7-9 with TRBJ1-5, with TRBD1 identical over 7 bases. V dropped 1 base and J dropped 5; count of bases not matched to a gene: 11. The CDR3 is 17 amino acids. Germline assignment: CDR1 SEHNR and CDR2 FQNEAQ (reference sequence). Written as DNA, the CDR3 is TGTGCCAGCAGCTTAGAAGTTACAGGGGAGGGAGATCAGCCCCAGCATTTT. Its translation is CASSLEVTGEGDQPQHF.

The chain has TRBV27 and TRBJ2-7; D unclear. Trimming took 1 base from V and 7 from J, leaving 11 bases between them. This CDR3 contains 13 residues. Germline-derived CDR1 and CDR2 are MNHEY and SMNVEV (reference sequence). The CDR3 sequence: CASSLFNTREQYF. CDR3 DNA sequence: TGTGCCAGCAGTTTATTTAACACGCGGGAGCAGTACTTC.

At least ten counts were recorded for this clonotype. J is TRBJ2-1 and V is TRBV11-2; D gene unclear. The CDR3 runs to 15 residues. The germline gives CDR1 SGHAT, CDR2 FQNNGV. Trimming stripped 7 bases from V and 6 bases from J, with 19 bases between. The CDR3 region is CASTEFTGAANEQFF. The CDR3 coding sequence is TGTGCCAGCACCGAATTCACTGGCGCCGCCAATGAGCAGTTCTTC.

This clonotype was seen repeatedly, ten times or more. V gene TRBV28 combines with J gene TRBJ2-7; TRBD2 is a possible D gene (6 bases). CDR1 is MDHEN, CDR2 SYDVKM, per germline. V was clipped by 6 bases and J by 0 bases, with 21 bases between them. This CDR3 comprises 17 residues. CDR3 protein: CASSFNIRDLSSYEQYF. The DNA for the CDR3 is TGTGCCAGCAGCTTCAACATCCGGGACTTAAGCTCCTACGAGCAGTACTTC.

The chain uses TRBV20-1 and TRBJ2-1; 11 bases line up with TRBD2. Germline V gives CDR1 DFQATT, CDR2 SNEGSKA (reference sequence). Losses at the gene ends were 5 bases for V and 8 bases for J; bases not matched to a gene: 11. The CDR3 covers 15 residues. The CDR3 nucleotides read TGCAGTGCTTTATCGATAGCGGGGGGGCTCGATGAGCAGTTCTTC. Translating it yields CSALSIAGGLDEQFF.

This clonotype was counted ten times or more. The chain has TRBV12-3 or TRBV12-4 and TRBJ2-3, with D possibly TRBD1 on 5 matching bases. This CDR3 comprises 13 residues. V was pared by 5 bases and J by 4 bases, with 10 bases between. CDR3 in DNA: TGTGCCAGCAGTCCAGGGTTTTCAGATACGCAGTATTTT. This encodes CASSPGFSDTQYF.

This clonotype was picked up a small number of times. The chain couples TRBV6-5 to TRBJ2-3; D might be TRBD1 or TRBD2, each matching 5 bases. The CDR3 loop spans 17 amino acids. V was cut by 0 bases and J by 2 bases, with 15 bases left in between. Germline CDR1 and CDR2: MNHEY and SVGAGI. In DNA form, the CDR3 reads TGTGCCAGCAGTTACTCGAGGGGCATAAACCCCACAGATACGCAGTATTTT. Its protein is CASSYSRGINPTDTQYF.

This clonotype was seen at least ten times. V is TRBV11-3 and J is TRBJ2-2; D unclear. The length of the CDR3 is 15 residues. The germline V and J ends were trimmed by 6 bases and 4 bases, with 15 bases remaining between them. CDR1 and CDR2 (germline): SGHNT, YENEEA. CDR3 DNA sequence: TGTGCCAGCAGTTATAACAGCCCTGGCACCGGGGAGCTGTTTTTT. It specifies CASSYNSPGTGELFF.

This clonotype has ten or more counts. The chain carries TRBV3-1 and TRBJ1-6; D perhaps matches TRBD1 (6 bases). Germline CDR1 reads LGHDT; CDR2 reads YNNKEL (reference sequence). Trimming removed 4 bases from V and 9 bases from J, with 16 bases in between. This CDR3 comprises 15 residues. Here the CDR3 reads CASSPSGGASSPLHF. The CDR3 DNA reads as TGTGCCAGCAGCCCGAGCGGGGGGGCTAGTTCACCCCTCCACTTT.

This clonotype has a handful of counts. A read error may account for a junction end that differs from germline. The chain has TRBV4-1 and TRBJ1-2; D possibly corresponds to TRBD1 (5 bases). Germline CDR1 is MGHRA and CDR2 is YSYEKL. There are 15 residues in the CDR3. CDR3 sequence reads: CASNQETVANYGYTF. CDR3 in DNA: TGCGCCAGCAACCAAGAGACAGTAGCTAACTATGGCTACACCTTC.